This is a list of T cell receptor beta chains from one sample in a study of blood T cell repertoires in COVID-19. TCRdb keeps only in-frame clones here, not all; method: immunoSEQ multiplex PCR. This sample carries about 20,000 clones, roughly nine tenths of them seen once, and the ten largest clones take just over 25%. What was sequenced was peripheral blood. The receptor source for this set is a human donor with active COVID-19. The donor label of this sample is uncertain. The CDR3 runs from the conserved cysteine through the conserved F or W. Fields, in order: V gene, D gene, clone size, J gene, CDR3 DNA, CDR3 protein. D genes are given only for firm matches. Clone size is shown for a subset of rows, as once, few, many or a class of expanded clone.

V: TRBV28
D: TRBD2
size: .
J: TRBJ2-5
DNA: TGTGCCAGCAGTTTAGCTGCGGGAGGGTTCCAAGAGACCCAGTACTTC
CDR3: CASSLAAGGFQETQYF

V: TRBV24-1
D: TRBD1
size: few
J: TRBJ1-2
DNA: TGTGCCACCAGTGATCTGTACCGGGACAGGGGGCGCAGATATGGCTACACCTTC
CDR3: CATSDLYRDRGRRYGYTF

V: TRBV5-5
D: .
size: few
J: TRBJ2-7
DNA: TGTGCCAGCAGCTTGACAGGAACCTCCACCTTCTACGAGCAGTACTTC
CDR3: CASSLTGTSTFYEQYF

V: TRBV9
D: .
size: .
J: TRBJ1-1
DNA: TGTGCCAGCAGCGTAGTCGGAGGGGCCAACACTGAAGCTTTCTTT
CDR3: CASSVVGGANTEAFF

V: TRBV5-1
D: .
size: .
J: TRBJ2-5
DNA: TGCGCCAGCAGCTTGACTATCCCCTTCCAAGAGACCCAGTACTTC
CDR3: CASSLTIPFQETQYF

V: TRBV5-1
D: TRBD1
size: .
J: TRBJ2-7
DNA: TGCGCCAGCAGCCCCGGCTCGGGACAGGCCCACTACGAGCAGTACTTC
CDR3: CASSPGSGQAHYEQYF

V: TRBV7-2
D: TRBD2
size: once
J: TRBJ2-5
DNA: TGTGCCAGCAGTCGTAGACCAGCGGGAGATCGCGAGACCCAGTACTTC
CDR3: CASSRRPAGDRETQYF

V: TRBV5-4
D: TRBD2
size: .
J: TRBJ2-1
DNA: TGTGCCAGCAGGCTATTAGCGGGGACTACCTACAATGAGCAGTTCTTC
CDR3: CASRLLAGTTYNEQFF

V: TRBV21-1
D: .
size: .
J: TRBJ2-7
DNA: TGTGCCAGCATCACCGGGACAGGGGCATACGAGCAGTACTTC
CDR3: CASITGTGAYEQYF

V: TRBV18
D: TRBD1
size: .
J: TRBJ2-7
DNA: TGTGCCAGCTCAAATCCCGGGACAGGTACCTACGAGCAGTACTTC
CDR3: CASSNPGTGTYEQYF

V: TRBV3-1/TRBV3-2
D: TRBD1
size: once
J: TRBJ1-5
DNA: TGTGCCAGCAGCCATGGACAGGGTCAGCCCCAGCATTTT
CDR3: CASSHGQGQPQHF

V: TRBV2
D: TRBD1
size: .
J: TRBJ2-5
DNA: TGTGCCAGCACAATCGACAGGGAAGAGACCCAGTACTTC
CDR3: CASTIDREETQYF

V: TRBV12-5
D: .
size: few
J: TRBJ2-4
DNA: TGTGCTAGTGGCCCGGACAGACGGATAGCCAAAAACATTCAGTACTTC
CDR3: CASGPDRRIAKNIQYF

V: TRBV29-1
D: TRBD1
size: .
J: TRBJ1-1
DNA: TGCAGCATAACACAGGGGAACTTGTGGGTAGCTTTCTTT
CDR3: CSITQGNLWVAFF

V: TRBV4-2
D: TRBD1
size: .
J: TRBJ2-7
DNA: TGTGCCAGCAGCCAAGTGGTCGGGACAGGGGGATACGAGCAGTACTTC
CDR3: CASSQVVGTGGYEQYF

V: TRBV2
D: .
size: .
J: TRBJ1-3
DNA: TGTGCCAGCAGACCAGACAGATCCAGCTCTGGAAACACCATATATTTT
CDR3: CASRPDRSSSGNTIYF

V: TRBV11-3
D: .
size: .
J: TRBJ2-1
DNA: TGTGCCAGCAGCTTAGAAGGACTACACAATGAGCAGTTCTTC
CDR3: CASSLEGLHNEQFF

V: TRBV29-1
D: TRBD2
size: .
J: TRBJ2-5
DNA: TGCAGCGCTGGACTAGCGGATTACCAAGAGACCCAGTACTTC
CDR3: CSAGLADYQETQYF

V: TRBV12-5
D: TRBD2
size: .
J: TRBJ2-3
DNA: TGTGCTAGTGGTTTAGTAGCGGGGCCTAACCTCGGGACAGATACGCAGTATTTT
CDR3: CASGLVAGPNLGTDTQYF

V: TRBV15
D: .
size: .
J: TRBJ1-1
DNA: TGTGCCACCAGCAGAGTGGGGGGTCCGAGCGTCGCTTTCTTT
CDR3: CATSRVGGPSVAFF

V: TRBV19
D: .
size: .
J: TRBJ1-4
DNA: TGTGCCAGTGGGGAGGAAAAACTGTTTTTT
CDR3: CASGEEKLFF

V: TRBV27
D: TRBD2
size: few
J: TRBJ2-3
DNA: TGTGCCATAAGCGGGGGGGCGACAGATACGCAGTATTTT
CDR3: CAISGGATDTQYF

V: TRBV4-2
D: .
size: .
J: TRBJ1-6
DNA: TGTGCCAGCAGCCGTTTTACCGGGAAATATTCACCCCTCCACTTT
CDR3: CASSRFTGKYSPLHF

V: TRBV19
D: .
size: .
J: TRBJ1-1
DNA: TGTGCCAGTAGTCTAGGAGGGGGTGACAGGAACACTGAAGCTTTCTTT
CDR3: CASSLGGGDRNTEAFF

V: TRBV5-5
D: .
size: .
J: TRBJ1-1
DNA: TGTGCCAGCAGCTTGGGCGGCAGCACTGAAGCTTTCTTT
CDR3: CASSLGGSTEAFF

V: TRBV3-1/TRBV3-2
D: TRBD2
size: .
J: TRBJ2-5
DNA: TGTGCCAGCAGCCAAGACCGGGATGTTAGCGGGGGCGGAGAAGAGACCCAGTACTTC
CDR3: CASSQDRDVSGGGEETQYF

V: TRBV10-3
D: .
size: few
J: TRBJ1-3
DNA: TGTGCCATCAGTGATGGGAGCTCTGGAAACACCATATATTTT
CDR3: CAISDGSSGNTIYF

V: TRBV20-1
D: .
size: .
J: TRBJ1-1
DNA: TGCAGTGCTAGTAAAGAGGGGGTGGGCGCTGAAGCTTTCTTT
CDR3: CSASKEGVGAEAFF

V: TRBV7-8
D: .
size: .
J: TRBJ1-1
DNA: TGTGCCAGCAGCTCAGAGCCCAGGGACTCTACTTTGAACACTGAAGCTTTCTTT
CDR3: CASSSEPRDSTLNTEAFF

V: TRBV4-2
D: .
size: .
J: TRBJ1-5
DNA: TGTGCCAGCAGCCAAGAACAGTTCAATCAGCCCCAGCATTTT
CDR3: CASSQEQFNQPQHF

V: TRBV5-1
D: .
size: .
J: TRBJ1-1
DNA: TGCGCCAGCAGCTTGGCCGGGACAAACACTGAAGCTTTCTTT
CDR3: CASSLAGTNTEAFF

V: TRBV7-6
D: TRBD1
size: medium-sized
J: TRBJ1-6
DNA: TGTGCCAGCAGCTTAGGGGACAGGAAAAACTCACCCCTCCACTTT
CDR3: CASSLGDRKNSPLHF

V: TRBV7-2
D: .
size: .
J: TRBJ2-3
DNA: TGTGCCAGCAGCTTCCAATGGGGGGCAGATACGCAGTATTTT
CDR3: CASSFQWGADTQYF

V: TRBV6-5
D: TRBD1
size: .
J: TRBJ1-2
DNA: TGTGCCAGCAGACCTACAGGGGAGTGGGATGGCTACACCTTC
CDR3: CASRPTGEWDGYTF

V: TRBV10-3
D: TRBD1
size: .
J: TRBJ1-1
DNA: TGTGCCAGTTCCTTAGGGACAGGGAGAAGGGGCAACACTGAAGCTTTCTTT
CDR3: CASSLGTGRRGNTEAFF

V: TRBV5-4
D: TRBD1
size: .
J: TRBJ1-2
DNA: TGTGCCAGCAGCTTGGTGGGACAGGCTGGCTATGGCTACACCTTC
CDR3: CASSLVGQAGYGYTF

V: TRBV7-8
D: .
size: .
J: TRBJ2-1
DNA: .
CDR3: CASSLVASGSNVVLF

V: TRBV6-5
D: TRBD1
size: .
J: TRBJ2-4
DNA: TGTGCCAGCAGTCTAGACAGGGGGCAAGGATCCATTCAGTACTTC
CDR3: CASSLDRGQGSIQYF

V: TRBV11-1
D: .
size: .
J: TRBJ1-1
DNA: TGTGCCAGCAGCCCGACTTCCGGGACTGTGAACACTGAAGCTTTCTTT
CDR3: CASSPTSGTVNTEAFF

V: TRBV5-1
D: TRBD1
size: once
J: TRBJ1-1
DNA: TGCGCCAGCAGCACAGGGGACAGGGGAAACACTGAAGCTTTCTTT
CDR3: CASSTGDRGNTEAFF

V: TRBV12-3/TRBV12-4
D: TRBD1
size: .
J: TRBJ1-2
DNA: TGTGCCAGCAGTCTGACAGGGATCTATGGCTACACCTTC
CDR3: CASSLTGIYGYTF

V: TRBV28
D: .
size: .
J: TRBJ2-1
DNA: TGTGCCAGCAGTTTGGGGCAGTCCAATGAGCAGTTCTTC
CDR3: CASSLGQSNEQFF

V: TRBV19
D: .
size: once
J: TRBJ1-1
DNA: TGTGCCAGTAGTATTGGGCAGGGAATGGAAGCTTTCTTT
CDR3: CASSIGQGMEAFF

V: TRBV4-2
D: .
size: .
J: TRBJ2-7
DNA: TGTGCCAGCAGCCACACGTCGAATCAGAACCACGAGCAGTACTTC
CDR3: CASSHTSNQNHEQYF

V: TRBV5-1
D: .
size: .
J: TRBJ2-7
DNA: TGCGCCAGCAGCTTGAGCCTCGGGGAATACGAGCAGTACTTC
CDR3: CASSLSLGEYEQYF

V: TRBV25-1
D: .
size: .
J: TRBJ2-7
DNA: TGTGCCAGCAGGTCGGCCTACGAGCAGTACTTC
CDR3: CASRSAYEQYF

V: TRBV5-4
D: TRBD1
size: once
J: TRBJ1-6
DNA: TGTGCCAGCAGCACGATGGGACAGAGCAATTCACCCCTCCACTTT
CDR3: CASSTMGQSNSPLHF

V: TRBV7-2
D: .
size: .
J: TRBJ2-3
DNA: TGTGCCAGCAGCTTATGGGCTAGCAGCACAGATACGCAGTATTTT
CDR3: CASSLWASSTDTQYF

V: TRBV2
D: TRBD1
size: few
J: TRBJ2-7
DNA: TGTGCCAGCAGTGTCGGGACAGGGGCTTACGAGCAGTACTTC
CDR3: CASSVGTGAYEQYF

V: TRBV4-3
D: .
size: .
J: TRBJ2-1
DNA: TGCGCCAGCAGCCCAAGTAGTTACAATGAGCAGTTCTTC
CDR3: CASSPSSYNEQFF

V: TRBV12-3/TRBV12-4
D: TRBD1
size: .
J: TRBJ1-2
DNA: TGTGCCAGCAGTACAGGGGGCAGTGGCTACACCTTC
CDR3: CASSTGGSGYTF

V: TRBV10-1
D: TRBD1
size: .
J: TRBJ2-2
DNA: TGCGCCAGCAGTCGGGACAGCTCGAACACCGGGGAGCTGTTTTTT
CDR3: CASSRDSSNTGELFF

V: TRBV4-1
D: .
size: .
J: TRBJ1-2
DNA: TGCGCCAGCAGCCAGGAGGGGTTGGGGGTTAACTATGGCTACACCTTC
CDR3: CASSQEGLGVNYGYTF

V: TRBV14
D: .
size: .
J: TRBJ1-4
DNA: TGTGCCAGCAGCCAAGTTCGGGGGCCGGGAGGAAAACTGTTTTTT
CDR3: CASSQVRGPGGKLFF

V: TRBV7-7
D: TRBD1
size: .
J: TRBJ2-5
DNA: TGTGCTAGCAGCCCCAACCCGGGGCAGGGGGCAGGGACCCAGTACTTC
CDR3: CASSPNPGQGAGTQYF

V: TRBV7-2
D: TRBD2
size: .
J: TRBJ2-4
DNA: TGTGCCAGCAGCTTAGAAGGCGGGAGTGACATTCAGTACTTC
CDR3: CASSLEGGSDIQYF

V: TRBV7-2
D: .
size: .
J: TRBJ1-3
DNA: TGTGCCAGCAGCTTAGCGGAGGCAGACTCTGGAAACACCATATATTTT
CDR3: CASSLAEADSGNTIYF